This passage covers 21 T cell receptor beta chains from one sample sequenced in a study of blood T cell repertoires in COVID-19. Only in-frame clones appear in the TCRdb table, and some are missing; sequencing was by immunoSEQ multiplex PCR. The sample includes 250,000 to 300,000 clones, approximately 88% of them seen just once. Sequencing was done on a sample of peripheral blood. The receptor source for this set is a woman in her thirties or forties who had recovered from COVID-19.

The V call is TRBV4-1, the J call TRBJ2-3, with 12 bases lining up with TRBD2. The V segment lost 4 bases and the J segment 2 bases; nucleotides outside the gene matches: 10. Germline values: CDR1 MGHRA, CDR2 YSYEKL. The CDR3 loop spans 18 amino acids. CDR3 sequence (DNA): TGCGCCAGCAGCCGACGGACTAGCGGGATCGAGACCACAGATACGCAGTATTTT. Translated, it gives CASSRRTSGIETTDTQYF.

This clone has a single count. The chain joins TRBV29-1 to TRBJ2-5; 7 nucleotides line up with TRBD1. J lost 3 bases, V lost 7 bases, and 2 bases had no gene match. From germline, CDR1 is SQVTM and CDR2 ANQGSEA. The CDR3 runs 11 residues. The CDR3 sequence: CSAGTEETQYF. For the CDR3, the DNA is TGCAGCGCAGGGACAGAAGAGACCCAGTACTTC.

This sequence joins TRBV5-1 and TRBJ2-3; 10 bases align to TRBD2. The V gene end was trimmed by 6 bases and the J gene end by 2 bases; junction bases not matched to a gene: 6. This CDR3 is 15 amino acids long. Germline V gives CDR1 SGHRS, CDR2 YFSETQ. CDR3 protein: CASTSGLAITDTQYF. For the CDR3, the DNA is TGCGCCAGCACTTCGGGACTAGCGATCACAGATACGCAGTATTTT.

The V gene is TRBV29-1, the J gene TRBJ1-2; 8 bases are a match to TRBD1. Trimming removed 3 bases from V and 3 bases from J; junction bases left unmatched: 3. CDR1 is SQVTM, CDR2 ANQGSEA, per germline. The CDR3 totals 13 residues. CDR3 bases: TGCAGCGTTGATTCGGACAGGGACTATGGCTACACCTTC. Translating gives CSVDSDRDYGYTF.

This chain joins TRBV27 and TRBJ2-7, with D tentatively TRBD1 (6 bases). The germline V and J ends were trimmed by 8 bases and 3 bases, with 11 bases remaining between them. From germline, CDR1 is MNHEY and CDR2 SMNVEV (reference sequence). The length of the CDR3 is 12 residues. CDR3 loop: CASWTDFYEQYF. CDR3 in DNA: TGTGCCAGCTGGACAGACTTCTACGAGCAGTACTTC.

The chain has TRBV19 and TRBJ2-1; 10 positions agree with TRBD2. This CDR3 contains 16 residues. Germline loops: CDR1 LNHDA, CDR2 SQIVND (reference sequence). Trimming cost V 3 bases and J 7 bases; bases outside gene matches: 9. CDR3 DNA: TGTGCCAGTAGTATCCCAGCGGGAGGGCCGGGAAATGAGCAGTTCTTC. Amino acid sequence: CASSIPAGGPGNEQFF.

The V call is TRBV15, the J call TRBJ2-7, with TRBD1 matching over 9 bases. There are 16 residues in the CDR3. The J segment lost 2 bases and the V segment lost 0 bases, leaving 5 bases of the junction unmatched. In germline, CDR1 is LNHNV, CDR2 YYDKDF (reference sequence). The CDR3 loop reads CATSRDPGTGTYEQYF. CDR3 in DNA: TGTGCCACCAGCAGAGACCCCGGGACAGGGACCTACGAGCAGTACTTC.

This chain uses TRBV28 with TRBJ2-1; 15 positions match TRBD2. The CDR3 extends over 17 amino acids. The junction had 9 bases not matched to a gene; V was cut back by 4 bases and J by 8 bases. The germline gives CDR1 MDHEN, CDR2 SYDVKM. The CDR3 region is CASSSYGLAGGRDEQFF. As DNA, the CDR3 is TGTGCCAGCAGTTCATACGGACTAGCGGGAGGGCGCGATGAGCAGTTCTTC.

V is TRBV12-3 or TRBV12-4 and J is TRBJ2-1, with a possible D match to TRBD2 (5 bases). This CDR3 contains 12 residues. V lost 0 bases, J lost 8 bases, and 5 bases lay in between. This CDR3 reads CASSLADYEQFF. CDR3 DNA sequence: TGTGCCAGCAGTTTAGCGGACTATGAGCAGTTCTTC.

This clone was seen a single time. The chain has TRBV7-9 and TRBJ2-7, with TRBD1 matching over 9 bases. This CDR3 is built from 16 residues. V shed 4 bases and J 2 bases; nucleotides not matched to a gene: 9. Germline values: CDR1 SEHNR, CDR2 FQNEAQ (reference sequence). This CDR3 is CASSSPTGQGTYEQYF. Here the CDR3 DNA reads TGTGCCAGCAGCTCGCCTACGGGACAGGGAACCTACGAGCAGTACTTC.

The chain joins TRBV29-1 to TRBJ2-2, with a tentative D call TRBD2 (6 bases). This CDR3 contains 15 residues. V was shortened by 6 bases and J by 4 bases, with 18 bases between the two germline ends. The germline CDR1 and CDR2 sequences are SQVTM and ANQGSEA. For the CDR3, the DNA is TGCAGCGTCCAGACCGGGAGCGAATTCACCGGGGAGCTGTTTTTT. Amino acid sequence: CSVQTGSEFTGELFF.

This sequence joins TRBV2 and TRBJ2-3; D perhaps matches TRBD2 (6 bases). Germline V gene data show CDR1 as SNHLY and CDR2 as FYNNEI. Trimming stripped 8 bases from V and 6 bases from J, with 18 bases between. CDR3 length equals 14 residues. The CDR3 DNA is TGTGCCAGCGCGGCTAGCGTGAGTGAGGATACGCAGTATTTT. This translates into CASAASVSEDTQYF.

The rearrangement uses TRBV2 and TRBJ2-3, with 14 bases identical to TRBD2. V was pared by 8 bases and J by 4 bases, with 8 bases of the junction left unmatched. CDR3 size: 16 residues. CDR1 is SNHLY and CDR2 is FYNNEI in the germline V gene. For the CDR3, the DNA is TGTGCCAGCGGGACTAGCGGGAGAGTGTTAGCAGATACGCAGTATTTT. It is translated as CASGTSGRVLADTQYF.

The chain is built from TRBV10-2 and TRBJ2-1; perhaps TRBD2 as D (6 bases). The V end was cut by 2 bases, the J end by 5 bases, with 19 bases between. Per germline, CDR1 WSHSY and CDR2 SAAADI. This CDR3 is built from 17 residues. CDR3 DNA: TGCGCCAGCAGTGAGGTTTTGGGACTCACCCACGACAATGAGCAGTTCTTC. It yields the protein CASSEVLGLTHDNEQFF.

The rearrangement joins TRBV18 to TRBJ1-5, with 7 positions matching TRBD1. The ends lost 3 bases at V and 1 base at J; junction bases unmatched: 0. CDR1 and CDR2 from the germline V gene are KGHSH and LQKENI. The length of the CDR3 is 14 residues. DNA of the CDR3: TGTGCCAGCTCACCGGGACAGAGCAATCAGCCCCAGCATTTT. Amino acid sequence: CASSPGQSNQPQHF.

This clone was counted many times. The gene calls are TRBV4-2 and TRBJ1-6; D gene ambiguous. The CDR3 sequence is 16 residues long. Germline V gene sequence: CDR1 LGHNA, CDR2 YNFKEQ. V was pared by 0 bases and J by 7 bases, with 13 bases between. The CDR3 nucleotides are TGTGCCAGCAGCCAAGAAAGGCGGCAGCCCAATTCACCCCTCCACTTT. It is translated as CASSQERRQPNSPLHF.

This clone has a single count. The V call is TRBV5-1, the J call TRBJ1-1; TRBD1 is a possible D gene (5 bases). The CDR3 length is 13 residues. Trimming stripped 1 base from V and 4 bases from J, with 8 bases between. Germline lookup yields CDR1 SGHRS and CDR2 YFSETQ. DNA for the CDR3: TGCGCCAGCAGCTTGAGGGGAGGCACTGAAGCTTTCTTT. It specifies CASSLRGGTEAFF.

V is TRBV14 and J is TRBJ2-6; D might be TRBD2 (5 bases). The germline V gene encodes CDR1 SGHDN and CDR2 FVKESK. This CDR3 is built from 19 residues. The V end was cut by 0 bases, the J end by 1 base, with 16 bases between. The CDR3 here is CASSQDAGGTSSGANVLTF. The CDR3 DNA reads TGTGCCAGCAGCCAAGATGCGGGTGGAACCTCTTCTGGGGCCAACGTCCTGACTTTC.

CDR3 bases: TGTGCCAGCAGTGAACTTCAGGATTCACCCCTCCACTTT. This encodes CASSELQDSPLHF. The gene calls are TRBV6-1 and TRBJ1-6; D gene ambiguous. Germline loops: CDR1 MNHNS, CDR2 SASEGT. V gave up 2 bases and J gave up 8 bases, with 7 bases separating them. The length of the CDR3 is 13 residues.

The genes are TRBV7-2 and TRBJ2-5; the D is unclear. V dropped 1 base and J dropped 5 bases, with 11 bases sitting between them. The length of the CDR3 is 14 residues. Germline V gene sequence: CDR1 SGHTA, CDR2 FQGNSA. CDR3 in amino acids: CASSLGWSAETQYF. In DNA form, the CDR3 reads TGTGCCAGCAGCTTAGGTTGGTCCGCGGAGACCCAGTACTTC.

This clone appeared a few times. The gene calls are TRBV2 and TRBJ2-2, with 8 bases fitting TRBD1. V was clipped by 6 bases and J by 4 bases; unmatched bases: 16. The CDR3 has 18 amino acids. Looked up from germline, CDR1 is SNHLY and CDR2 is FYNNEI. The CDR3 DNA is TGTGCCAGCAGAAAGGGGGTGGGGCAGGGGGCCCGCACCGGGGAGCTGTTTTTT. Amino acid sequence: CASRKGVGQGARTGELFF.